This TCR beta chain was observed in a study of CD8 T cells in ankylosing spondylitis. Study findings and constraints: Blood of patients with ankylosing spondylitis appeared to be characterized by a TCR beta motif of about 8 highly homologous variants. In synovial fluid and blood from reactive arthritis, some motif variants were previously reported. Significantly higher representation of disease-linked clones was reported for matched ankylosing spondylitis synovial fluid.

This clonotype was observed once. What it recognizes is unknown. CDR1 and CDR2 from the germline V gene are SGHTA and FQGTGA. Unmatched junction bases numbered 3, after V lost 1 base and J lost 6 bases. This CDR3 has 15 amino acids. TCRdb processed the 5' RACE reads anew with MiXCR; each CDR3 protein has one entry. The sample includes 250,000 to 300,000 distinct CDR3 sequences, about 20% seen only once; the top ten take roughly 8.3%. This chain uses TRBV7-3 with TRBJ2-1; 10 bases agree with TRBD2. The sequence derives from a male donor with ankylosing spondylitis or in good health (not recorded which). The material sequenced was blood, either unsorted or a sorted T cell fraction (not recorded which). The CDR3 spells CASSLRVAGGNEQFF. The CDR3 DNA is TGTGCCAGCAGCTTAAGGGTAGCGGGAGGCAATGAGCAGTTCTTC.